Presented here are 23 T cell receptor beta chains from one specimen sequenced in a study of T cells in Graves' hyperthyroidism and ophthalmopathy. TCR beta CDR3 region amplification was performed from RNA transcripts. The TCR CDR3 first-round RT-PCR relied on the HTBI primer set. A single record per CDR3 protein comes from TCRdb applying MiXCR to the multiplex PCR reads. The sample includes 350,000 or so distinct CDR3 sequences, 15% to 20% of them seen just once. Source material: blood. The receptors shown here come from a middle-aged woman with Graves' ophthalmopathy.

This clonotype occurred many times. CDR3 protein: CSARGDRGSEYF. CDR3 nucleotide sequence: TGCAGTGCCAGGGGGGACAGGGGTTCTGAGTACTTC. The rearrangement joins TRBV20-1 to TRBJ2-7; 10 bases line up with TRBD1. V lost 6 bases and J lost 11; bases outside the gene matches: 10. This CDR3 has 12 residues. CDR1 and CDR2 (germline): DFQATT, SNEGSKA (reference sequence).

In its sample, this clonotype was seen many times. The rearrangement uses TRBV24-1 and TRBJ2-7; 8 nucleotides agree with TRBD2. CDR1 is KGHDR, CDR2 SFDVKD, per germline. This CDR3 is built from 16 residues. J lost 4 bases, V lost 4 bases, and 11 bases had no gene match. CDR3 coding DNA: TGTGCCACCAGTGAGGCCAATACTAGCGGATATTACGAGCAGTACTTC. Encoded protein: CATSEANTSGYYEQYF.

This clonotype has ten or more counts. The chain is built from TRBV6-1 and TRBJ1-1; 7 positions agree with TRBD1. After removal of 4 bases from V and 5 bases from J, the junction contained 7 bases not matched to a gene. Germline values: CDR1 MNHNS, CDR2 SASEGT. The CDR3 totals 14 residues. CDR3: CASSALRGRTEAFF. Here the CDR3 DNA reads TGTGCCAGCAGTGCTTTGAGGGGGCGTACTGAAGCTTTCTTT.

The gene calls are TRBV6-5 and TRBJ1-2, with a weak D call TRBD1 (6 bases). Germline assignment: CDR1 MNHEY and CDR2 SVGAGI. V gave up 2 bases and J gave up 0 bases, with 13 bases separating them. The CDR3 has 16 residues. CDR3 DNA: TGTGCCAGCAGTTACGATCCCCGGACAGCTAACTATGGCTACACCTTC. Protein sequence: CASSYDPRTANYGYTF.

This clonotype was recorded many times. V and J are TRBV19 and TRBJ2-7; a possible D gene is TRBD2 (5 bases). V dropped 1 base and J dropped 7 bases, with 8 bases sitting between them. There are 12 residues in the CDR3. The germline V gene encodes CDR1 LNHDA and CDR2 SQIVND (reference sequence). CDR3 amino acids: CASSIGRREQYF. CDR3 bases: TGTGCCAGTAGTATAGGTCGGAGGGAGCAGTACTTC.

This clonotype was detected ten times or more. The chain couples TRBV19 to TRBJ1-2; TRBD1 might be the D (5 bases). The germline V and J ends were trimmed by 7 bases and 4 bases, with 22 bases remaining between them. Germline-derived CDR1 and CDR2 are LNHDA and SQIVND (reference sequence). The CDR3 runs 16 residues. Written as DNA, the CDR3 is TGTGCCAGTATGAACGGGGGAAAAAGGGATCGCTATGGCTACACCTTC. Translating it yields CASMNGGKRDRYGYTF.

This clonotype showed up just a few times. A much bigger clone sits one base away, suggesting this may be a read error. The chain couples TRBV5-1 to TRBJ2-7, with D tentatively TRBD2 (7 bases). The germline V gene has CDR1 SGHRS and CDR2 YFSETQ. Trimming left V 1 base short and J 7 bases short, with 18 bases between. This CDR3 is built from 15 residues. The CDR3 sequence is CASSLIGGLDGEQYF. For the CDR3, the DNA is TGCGCCAGCAGCTTGATCGGGGGGCTGGATGGGGAGCAGTACTTC.

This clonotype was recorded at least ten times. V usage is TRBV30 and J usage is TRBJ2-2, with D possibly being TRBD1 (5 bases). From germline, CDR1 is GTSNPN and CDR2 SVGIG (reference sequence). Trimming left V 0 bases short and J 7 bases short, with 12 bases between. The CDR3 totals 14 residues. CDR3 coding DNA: TGTGCCTGGAGTGTAAGCAGGGTTAACGGGGAGCTGTTTTTT. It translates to CAWSVSRVNGELFF.

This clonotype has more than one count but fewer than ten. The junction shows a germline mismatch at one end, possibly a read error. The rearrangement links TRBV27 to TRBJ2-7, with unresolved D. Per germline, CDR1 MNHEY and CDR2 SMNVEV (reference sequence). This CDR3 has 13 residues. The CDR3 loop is CASSVSRTYEQYF. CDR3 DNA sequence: TGTGCCAGCAGTGTATCCCGAACCTACGAGCAGTACTTC.

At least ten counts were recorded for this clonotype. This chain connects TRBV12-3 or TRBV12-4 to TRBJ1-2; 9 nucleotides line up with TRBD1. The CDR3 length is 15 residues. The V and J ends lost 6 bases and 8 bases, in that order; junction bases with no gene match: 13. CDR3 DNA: TGTGCCAGCAGAATAGTACAGGGGGCGTCCGGAGGCTACACCTTC. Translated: CASRIVQGASGGYTF.

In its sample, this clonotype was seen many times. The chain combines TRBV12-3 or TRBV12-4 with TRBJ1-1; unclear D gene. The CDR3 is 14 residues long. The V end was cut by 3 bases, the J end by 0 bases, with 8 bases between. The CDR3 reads CASSFSQMNTEAFF. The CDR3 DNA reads TGTGCCAGCAGTTTTTCACAAATGAACACTGAAGCTTTCTTT.

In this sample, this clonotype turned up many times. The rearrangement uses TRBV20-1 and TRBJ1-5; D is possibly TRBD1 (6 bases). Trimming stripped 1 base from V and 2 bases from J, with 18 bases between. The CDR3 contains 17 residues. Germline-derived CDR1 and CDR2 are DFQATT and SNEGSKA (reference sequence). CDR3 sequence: CSARGTTIQGGNQPQHF. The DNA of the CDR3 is TGCAGTGCTAGAGGGACAACGATACAGGGAGGCAATCAGCCCCAGCATTTT.

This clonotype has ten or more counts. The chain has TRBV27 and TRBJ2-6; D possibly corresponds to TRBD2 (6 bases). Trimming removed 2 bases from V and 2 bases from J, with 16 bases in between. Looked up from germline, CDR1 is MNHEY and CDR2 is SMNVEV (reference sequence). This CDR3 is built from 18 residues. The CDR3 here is CASSLGGDGLAGANVLTF. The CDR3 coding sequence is TGTGCCAGCAGTTTAGGAGGGGATGGGCTCGCTGGGGCCAACGTCCTGACTTTC.

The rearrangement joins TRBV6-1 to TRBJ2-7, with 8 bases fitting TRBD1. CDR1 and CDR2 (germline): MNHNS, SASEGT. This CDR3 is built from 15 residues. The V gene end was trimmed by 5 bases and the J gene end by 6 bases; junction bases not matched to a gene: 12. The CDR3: CASSRSGTGTSEQYF. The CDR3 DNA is TGTGCCAGCAGTAGGTCCGGGACAGGAACTAGCGAGCAGTACTTC.

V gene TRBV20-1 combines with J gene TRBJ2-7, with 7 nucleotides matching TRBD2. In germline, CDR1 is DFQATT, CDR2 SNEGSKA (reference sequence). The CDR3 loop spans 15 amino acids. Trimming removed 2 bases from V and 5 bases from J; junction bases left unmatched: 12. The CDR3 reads CSARKAEVAGDEQYF. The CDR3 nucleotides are TGCAGTGCTAGAAAGGCAGAGGTAGCGGGCGACGAGCAGTACTTC.

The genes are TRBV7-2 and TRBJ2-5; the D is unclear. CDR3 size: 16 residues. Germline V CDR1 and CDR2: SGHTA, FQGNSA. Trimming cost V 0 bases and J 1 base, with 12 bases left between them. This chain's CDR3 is CASSLALGVLQETQYF. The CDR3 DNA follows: TGTGCCAGCAGCTTAGCGCTTGGGGTCCTCCAAGAGACCCAGTACTTC.

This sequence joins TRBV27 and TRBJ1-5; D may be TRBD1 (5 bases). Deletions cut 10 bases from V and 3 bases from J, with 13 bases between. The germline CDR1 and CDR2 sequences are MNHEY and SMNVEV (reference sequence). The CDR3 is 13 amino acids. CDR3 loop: CATMGGYNQPQHF. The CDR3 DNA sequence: TGTGCCACCATGGGGGGATACAATCAGCCCCAGCATTTT.

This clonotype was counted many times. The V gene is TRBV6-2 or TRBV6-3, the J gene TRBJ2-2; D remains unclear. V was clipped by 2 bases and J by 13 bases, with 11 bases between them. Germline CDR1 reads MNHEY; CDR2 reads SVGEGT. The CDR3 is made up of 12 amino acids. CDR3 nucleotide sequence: TGTGCCAGCAGTTACGGCCCTAGTAGGCTGTTTTTT. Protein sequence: CASSYGPSRLFF.

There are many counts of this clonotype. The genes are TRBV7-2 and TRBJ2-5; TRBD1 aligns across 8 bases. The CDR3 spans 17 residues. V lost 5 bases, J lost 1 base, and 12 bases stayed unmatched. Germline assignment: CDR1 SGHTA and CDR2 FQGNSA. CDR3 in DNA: TGTGCCAGCAGCACGAGGGGACAGGTACTTACCCAAGAGACCCAGTACTTC. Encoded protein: CASSTRGQVLTQETQYF.

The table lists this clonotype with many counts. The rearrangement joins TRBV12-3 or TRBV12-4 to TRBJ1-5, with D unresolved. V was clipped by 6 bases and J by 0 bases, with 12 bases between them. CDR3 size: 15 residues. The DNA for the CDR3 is TGTGCCAGCAGCAACGACATCTATAGCAATCAGCCCCAGCATTTT. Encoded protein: CASSNDIYSNQPQHF.

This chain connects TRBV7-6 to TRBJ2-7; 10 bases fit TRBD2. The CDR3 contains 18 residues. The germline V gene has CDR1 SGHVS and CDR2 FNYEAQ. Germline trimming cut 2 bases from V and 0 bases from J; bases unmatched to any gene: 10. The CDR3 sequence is CASSLTLAGPLTSYEQYF. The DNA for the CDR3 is TGTGCCAGCAGCTTAACACTAGCGGGACCCCTCACCTCCTACGAGCAGTACTTC.

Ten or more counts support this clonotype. Here the CDR3 DNA reads TGTGCCAGTTCCTCTGGGAGATTGAACACTGAAGCTTTCTTT. Translating it yields CASSSGRLNTEAFF. The chain is built from TRBV19 and TRBJ1-1; no clear D. V shed 8 bases and J shed 0 bases, with 13 bases lying between them. From germline, CDR1 is LNHDA and CDR2 SQIVND (reference sequence). This CDR3 is built from 14 residues.

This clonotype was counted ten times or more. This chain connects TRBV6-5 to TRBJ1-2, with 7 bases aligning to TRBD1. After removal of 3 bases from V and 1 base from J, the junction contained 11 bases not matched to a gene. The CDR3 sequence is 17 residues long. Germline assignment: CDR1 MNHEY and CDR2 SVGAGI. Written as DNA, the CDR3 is TGTGCCAGCAGTTATAGGAGGGACAGCATCCTTAACTATGGCTACACCTTC. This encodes CASSYRRDSILNYGYTF.